Below, one T cell receptor (beta chain) is given with its context. The data are from a study of blood T cell repertoires in COVID-19. This table comes from immunoSEQ multiplex PCR, and its TCRdb copy is limited to in-frame clones, with some not included. The repertoire holds approximately 170,000 clones, with less than 85% as singletons. This CDR3 spans 13 amino acids. Trimming stripped 9 bases from V and 3 bases from J, with 15 bases between. CDR1 ENHRY and CDR2 SYGVKD come from the germline V gene. The receptor comes from a woman at least 80 years old with acute or convalescent COVID-19. Sequencing used peripheral blood. The rearrangement uses TRBV10-3 and TRBJ2-7, with TRBD1 as a possible D gene (5 bases). The CDR3 sequence is CAISWTDSYEQYF. CDR3 in DNA: TGTGCCATATCCTGGACCGACAGCTACGAGCAGTACTTC.